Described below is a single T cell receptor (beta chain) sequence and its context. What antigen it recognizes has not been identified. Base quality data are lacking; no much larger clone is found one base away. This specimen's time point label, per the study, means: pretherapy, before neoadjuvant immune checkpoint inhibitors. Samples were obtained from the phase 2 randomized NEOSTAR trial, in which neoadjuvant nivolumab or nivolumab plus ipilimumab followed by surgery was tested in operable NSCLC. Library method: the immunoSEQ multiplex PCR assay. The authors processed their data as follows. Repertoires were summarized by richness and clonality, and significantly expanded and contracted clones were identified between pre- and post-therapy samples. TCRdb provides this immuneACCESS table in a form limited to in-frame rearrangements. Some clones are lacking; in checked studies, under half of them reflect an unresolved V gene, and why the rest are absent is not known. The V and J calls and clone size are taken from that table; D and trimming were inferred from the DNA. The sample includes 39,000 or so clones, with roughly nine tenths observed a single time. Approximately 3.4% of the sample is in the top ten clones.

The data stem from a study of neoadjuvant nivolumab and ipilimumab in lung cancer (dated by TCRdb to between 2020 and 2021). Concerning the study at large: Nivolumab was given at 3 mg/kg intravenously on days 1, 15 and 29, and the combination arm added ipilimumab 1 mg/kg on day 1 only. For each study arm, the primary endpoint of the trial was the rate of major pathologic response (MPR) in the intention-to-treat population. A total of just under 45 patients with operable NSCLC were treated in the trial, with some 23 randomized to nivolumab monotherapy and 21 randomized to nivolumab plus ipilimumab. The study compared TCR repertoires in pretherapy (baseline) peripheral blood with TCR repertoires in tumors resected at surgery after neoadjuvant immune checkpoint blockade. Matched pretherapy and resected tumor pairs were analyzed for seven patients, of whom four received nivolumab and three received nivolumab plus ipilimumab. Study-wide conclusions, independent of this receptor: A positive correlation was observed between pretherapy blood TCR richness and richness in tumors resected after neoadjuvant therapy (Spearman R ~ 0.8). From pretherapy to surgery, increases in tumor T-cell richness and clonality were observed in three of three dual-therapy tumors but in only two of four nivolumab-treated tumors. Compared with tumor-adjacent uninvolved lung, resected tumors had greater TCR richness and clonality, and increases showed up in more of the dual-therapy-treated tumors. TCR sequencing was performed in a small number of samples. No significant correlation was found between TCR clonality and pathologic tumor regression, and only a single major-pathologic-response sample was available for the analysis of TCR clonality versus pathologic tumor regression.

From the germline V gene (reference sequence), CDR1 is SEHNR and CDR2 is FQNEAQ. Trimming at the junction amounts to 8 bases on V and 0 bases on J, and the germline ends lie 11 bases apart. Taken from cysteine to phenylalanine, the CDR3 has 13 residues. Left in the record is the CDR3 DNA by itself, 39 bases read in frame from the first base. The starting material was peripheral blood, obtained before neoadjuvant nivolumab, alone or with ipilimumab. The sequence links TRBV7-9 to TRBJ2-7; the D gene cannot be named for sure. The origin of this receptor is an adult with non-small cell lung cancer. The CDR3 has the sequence CASRYTSSYEQYF. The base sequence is TGTGCCAGCCGATACACGAGCTCCTACGAGCAGTACTTC.